These T cell receptor beta chains were read from a single sample in a study of blood T cells in healthy people across ages. TCRdb itself ran the 5' RACE reads through MiXCR, one entry per CDR3 protein. The data contain just over 800,000 distinct CDR3 sequences, about 62% of them singletons. The specimen sequenced was blood. These receptors all stem from a man between 25 and 39 years old in good health. Each CDR3 is given with its conserved first and last residue. A D gene is named only where the DNA matches it firmly. Size is stated for part of the rows, as once, few or many counts, or as a class when the clone is expanded.

TRBV27	.	.	TRBJ2-7	TGTGCCAGCGGGCCCGGTGGCACAGGGAGCTACGAGCAGTACTTC	CASGPGGTGSYEQYF
TRBV20-1	many	TRBD2	TRBJ2-3	TGCAGTGCTAGAGATTTAATAGCGGGGCCGACAGATACGCAGTATTTT	CSARDLIAGPTDTQYF
TRBV7-9	.	.	TRBJ1-2	TGTGCCACCCTTTCGGTGGGCGGCTACACCTTC	CATLSVGGYTF
TRBV20-1	few	TRBD2	TRBJ2-7	TGCAGTGCTACGGAGCGGGGGCACTCCTACGAGCAGTACTTC	CSATERGHSYEQYF
TRBV15	.	TRBD1	TRBJ2-5	TGTGCCACCAGCGCCCCCGGGACAGGGTATGAGACCCAGTACTTC	CATSAPGTGYETQYF
TRBV7-9	.	TRBD2	TRBJ2-1	TGTGCCAGCACCTTTAGCGGGGTCGACAATGAGCAGTTCTTC	CASTFSGVDNEQFF
TRBV4-2	.	.	TRBJ2-5	TGTGCCGGCAGCCAAGAACCCTCGGGTGAAGAGACCCAGTACTTC	CAGSQEPSGEETQYF
TRBV2	.	TRBD1	TRBJ2-1	TGTGCCAGCAGCGGCCCGGGACAGGCATACAATGAGCAGTTCTTC	CASSGPGQAYNEQFF
TRBV15	few	TRBD1	TRBJ2-1	TGTGCCACCAGCATCCCAGGGGGAGATGAGCAGTTCTTC	CATSIPGGDEQFF
TRBV7-2	once	.	TRBJ1-4	TGTGCCAGCAGCTTGGGACTGAATAATGAAAAACTGTTTTTT	CASSLGLNNEKLFF
TRBV5-1	.	.	TRBJ2-1	TGCGCCAGCAGCCCGAGGGGCGGGGGCCCCTCTAATGAGCAGTTCTTC	CASSPRGGGPSNEQFF
TRBV10-3	.	TRBD1	TRBJ2-3	TGTGCCATCGGACGGACAGGGGAAGATACGCAGTATTTT	CAIGRTGEDTQYF
TRBV2	.	TRBD1	TRBJ2-7	TGTGCCAGCAGTGGACAGGGCCAAGGGTACTACGAGCAGTACTTC	CASSGQGQGYYEQYF
TRBV6-2/TRBV6-3	.	.	TRBJ2-7	TGTGCCAGCAGCGGGCCTACTTCGCCCTACGAGCAGTACTTC	CASSGPTSPYEQYF
TRBV20-1	many	.	TRBJ2-5	TGCAGTGCCCCCGGGACGTGGGAAAAGACCCAGTACTTC	CSAPGTWEKTQYF
TRBV25-1	.	.	TRBJ2-5	TGTGCCAGCAACCACCCGGCAATAGGAGTAGAGACCCAGTACTTC	CASNHPAIGVETQYF
TRBV25-1	.	.	TRBJ1-1	TGTGCCAGCAGTGACAGGGAGACTGAAGCTTTCTTT	CASSDRETEAFF
TRBV4-3	.	TRBD2	TRBJ2-7	TGCGCCAGCAGCCAAGGTAGGCGGGGGTCTGACCCCTACGAGCAGTACTTC	CASSQGRRGSDPYEQYF
TRBV10-3	many	.	TRBJ2-7	TGTGCCATCAGTGAGAGGGACGGAGGACTCTACGAGCAGTACTTC	CAISERDGGLYEQYF
TRBV7-3	.	TRBD2	TRBJ2-5	TGTGCCAGCAGCATGACACCGGGGAGGGAGCAGTACTTC	CASSMTPGREQYF
TRBV12-3/TRBV12-4	.	.	TRBJ1-2	TGTGCCAGCAGTCCCCAGACAGTTTCTGGCTACACCTTC	CASSPQTVSGYTF
TRBV4-3	.	TRBD2	TRBJ2-7	TGCGCCAGCAGCCAAGGCGTTTCGGGGGGCTACGAGCAGTACTTC	CASSQGVSGGYEQYF
TRBV20-1	.	TRBD1	TRBJ2-7	TGCAGTGCGCAGACAGGGAATTATGACGAGCAGTACTTC	CSAQTGNYDEQYF
TRBV7-2	.	TRBD1	TRBJ1-6	TGTGCCAGCAGATACACAGGGGGTAATTCACCCCTCCACTTT	CASRYTGGNSPLHF
TRBV20-1	.	TRBD1	TRBJ1-2	TGCAGTGCTAGTCCGGGACAGGTCGGCTACACCTTC	CSASPGQVGYTF
TRBV7-2	many	.	TRBJ2-1	TGTGCCAGCAGCTTTGGTGGGCAGGGACACAATGAGCAGTTCTTC	CASSFGGQGHNEQFF
TRBV4-3	.	TRBD1	TRBJ2-7	TGCGCCAGCAGCTGGACAGGGGGCTCAAACGAGCAGTACTTC	CASSWTGGSNEQYF
TRBV19	.	.	TRBJ2-3	TGTGCCAGTAGTATAGGGGCCGGAGATACGCAGTATTTT	CASSIGAGDTQYF
TRBV3-1	once	.	TRBJ2-1	TGTGCCAGCAGCCCCTTGGGGGAGGTAATTAATGAGCAGTTCTTC	CASSPLGEVINEQFF
TRBV6-2/TRBV6-3	.	.	TRBJ2-7	TGTGCCAGCAGTTCCGGCAGGGCCGTGAAATACGAGCAGTACTTC	CASSSGRAVKYEQYF
TRBV3-1	.	TRBD1	TRBJ2-7	TGTGCCAGCAGCCGACAGGGGGGAGTCGAGCAGTACTTC	CASSRQGGVEQYF
TRBV7-6	once	TRBD1	TRBJ2-4	TGTGCCAGCAGCGCCTTACGCCCGGGACAGGGGGGTGACATTCAGTACTTC	CASSALRPGQGGDIQYF
TRBV7-2	few	TRBD1	TRBJ2-4	TGTGCCAGCAGCTTTGGGACAGATACAAACATTCAGTACTTC	CASSFGTDTNIQYF
TRBV4-3	.	.	TRBJ2-1	TGCGCCGGCAGCCAAGACAGGCCCTCGAATGAGCAGTTCTTC	CAGSQDRPSNEQFF
TRBV6-2/TRBV6-3	.	.	TRBJ2-3	TGTGCCAGCGGCGATGGATTAGATACGCAGTATTTT	CASGDGLDTQYF
TRBV7-2	.	TRBD1	TRBJ2-1	TGTGCCAGCAGCTTACAGGGGGCAAACTACAATGAGCAGTTCTTC	CASSLQGANYNEQFF
TRBV20-1	.	.	TRBJ2-1	TGCAGTGCTCCGGGACTTTTAAATGAGCAGTTCTTC	CSAPGLLNEQFF
TRBV5-1	.	.	TRBJ1-1	TGCGCCAGCAGCCCCCGGACGGGAAAAGCAATGAACACTGAAGCTTTCTTT	CASSPRTGKAMNTEAFF
TRBV29-1	few	.	TRBJ2-3	TGCAGCACCGAGGACTCCCGAGGCACAGATACGCAGTATTTT	CSTEDSRGTDTQYF
TRBV24-1	.	TRBD1	TRBJ2-3	TGTGCCACCAGTGCCAGCCAGGGGGCTCGCACAGATACGCAGTATTTT	CATSASQGARTDTQYF
TRBV6-5	.	TRBD1	TRBJ1-2	TGTGCCAGCAGTTACTCGAAACAGGGGCAAGGCTATGGCTACACCTTC	CASSYSKQGQGYGYTF